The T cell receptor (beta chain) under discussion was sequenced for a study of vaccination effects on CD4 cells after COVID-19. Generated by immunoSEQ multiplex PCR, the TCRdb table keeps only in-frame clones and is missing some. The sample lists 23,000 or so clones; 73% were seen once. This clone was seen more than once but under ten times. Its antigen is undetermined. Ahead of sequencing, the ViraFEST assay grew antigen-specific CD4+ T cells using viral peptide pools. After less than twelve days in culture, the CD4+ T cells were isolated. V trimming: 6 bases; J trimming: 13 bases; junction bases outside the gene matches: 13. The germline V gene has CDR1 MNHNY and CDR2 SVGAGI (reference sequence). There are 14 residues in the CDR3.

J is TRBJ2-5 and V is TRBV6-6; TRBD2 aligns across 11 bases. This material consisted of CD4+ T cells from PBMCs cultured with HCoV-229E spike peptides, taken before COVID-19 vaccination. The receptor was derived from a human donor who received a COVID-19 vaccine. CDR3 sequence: CASSGGTSGPRPYF. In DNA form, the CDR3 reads TGTGCCAGCAGCGGCGGGACTAGCGGCCCTCGACCGTACTTC.